The 3 T cell receptor beta chains in this list originate from one sample, sequenced in a study of T cells after somatic rescue of genetic block. Assay: immunoSEQ multiplex PCR; the TCRdb copy retains only in-frame clones and omits some. The table has over 95,000 clones, just over 90% seen once; the top ten hold roughly 1.4%. Source material: peripheral blood mononuclear cells (PBMCs). The source is a woman aged 18-35 years.

V and J are TRBV2 and TRBJ1-5; TRBD1 is a possible D gene (5 bases). The CDR3 has 14 residues. Germline V gene sequence: CDR1 SNHLY, CDR2 FYNNEI. The V end was cut by 5 bases, the J end by 9 bases, with 17 bases between. In DNA, the CDR3 is TGTGCCAGCAGTCCCGGGACGCGGGGGGGGCCCCAGCATTTT. This gives the protein CASSPGTRGGPQHF.

The chain employs TRBV4-1 and TRBJ2-1, with 10 bases aligning to TRBD2. The CDR3 is 16 residues long. Per germline, CDR1 MGHRA and CDR2 YSYEKL. J was trimmed by 6 bases and V by 1 base; bases with no gene match: 6. The CDR3 DNA sequence: TGCGCCAGCAGCCAAGGGGAGCGGGGGGGTCTCAATGAGCAGTTCTTC. This codes for CASSQGERGGLNEQFF.

The genes are TRBV4-2 and TRBJ2-1, with D tentatively TRBD2 (5 bases). Germline V gene data show CDR1 as LGHNA and CDR2 as YNFKEQ. V was cut by 4 bases and J by 5 bases, with 9 bases left in between. This CDR3 comprises 13 residues. The CDR3 loop reads CASSPEGHNEQFF. CDR3 coding DNA: TGTGCCAGCAGCCCAGAGGGCCACAATGAGCAGTTCTTC.